This T cell receptor beta chain was sequenced during a study of shared clonotypes between healthy human individuals. Study-wide results and limits: The generation probabilities recorded for non-shared clonotypes fell below those of clonotypes shared by all four donors. Only blood underwent sampling, and tissue repertoires likely differ.

The assay was carried out at the deep level. Measured with immunoSEQ multiplex PCR; TCRdb has only the in-frame clones, and not every one. Among 1 million to 1.2 million clones listed, about 80% were seen once. Adult Caucasians living in Nashville, Tennessee made up all of the donors. With 0 bases clipped from V and 3 bases from J, the junction kept 14 bases outside the gene matches. CDR1 and CDR2 from the germline V gene are SGDLS and YYNGEE. This CDR3 contains 18 residues. In the case of this clone: Its antigen is not identified.

This chain connects TRBV9 to TRBJ1-1; TRBD1 matches at 7 bases. The sequenced material came from memory CD4+ T cells from PBMCs. Noted subset: CD45RA-negative fraction. The TCR originated in a man between 18 and 29 years old in good health. Some clones in this sample may be carry-over from other donors' samples. Written as DNA, the CDR3 is TGTGCCAGCAGCGTAGGAGGACAGGCCGCATGGGAGTACACTGAAGCTTTCTTT. Its protein is CASSVGGQAAWEYTEAFF.